Listed below are T cell receptor beta chains from one sample, sequenced in a study of blood T cells in healthy people across ages. TCRdb called the 5' RACE reads again in MiXCR, with one record for every CDR3 protein. Of approximately 1.5 million distinct CDR3 sequences listed, about 31% are singletons. The sample was blood. The source of these receptors is a woman in her 30s in good health. The CDR3 runs from the conserved cysteine through the conserved F or W. A D gene is named only where the DNA matches it firmly. Expanded clones get a size class; other rows say once, few or many, or leave the size out.

j_call v_call clone_size d_call cdr3_aa cdr3_nt
TRBJ2-4 TRBV28 few - CASHSYKGKNIQYF TGTGCCAGCCACTCCTACAAGGGCAAAAACATTCAGTACTTC
TRBJ2-4 TRBV5-1 - - CASSLIKGNIQYF TGCGCCAGCAGCTTGATCAAGGGAAACATTCAGTACTTC
TRBJ1-1 TRBV11-2 few - CASSLDSGRGGAEAFF TGTGCCAGCAGCTTAGATTCGGGCAGGGGCGGGGCTGAAGCTTTCTTT
TRBJ1-6 TRBV25-1 - - CASRDLGSPLHF TGTGCCAGCAGGGACTTGGGTTCACCCCTCCACTTT
TRBJ1-6 TRBV11-2 many TRBD1 CASSRRDRPQNSPLHF TGTGCCAGCAGTCGAAGGGACAGGCCGCAAAATTCACCCCTCCACTTT
TRBJ1-1 TRBV10-2 - - CASSELLYVNTEAFF TGCGCCAGCAGTGAGCTATTATACGTAAACACTGAAGCTTTCTTT
TRBJ2-7 TRBV18 - - CASSPYGTKYSYEQYF TGTGCCAGCTCACCATACGGGACAAAATACTCCTACGAGCAGTACTTC
TRBJ1-1 TRBV29-1 - - CSVENRMSTEAFF TGCAGCGTTGAGAATAGGATGAGCACTGAAGCTTTCTTT
TRBJ2-3 TRBV6-1 few - CASYLQGRNTQYF TGTGCCAGCTATCTTCAAGGGAGGAATACGCAGTATTTT
TRBJ2-7 TRBV5-6 many TRBD1 CASSLGTGDEQYF TGTGCCAGCAGCTTGGGGACAGGGGACGAGCAGTACTTC
TRBJ1-2 TRBV29-1 - - CSVLPGGQLYGYTF TGCAGCGTTCTCCCTGGGGGGCAACTCTATGGCTACACCTTC
TRBJ2-3 TRBV18 few - CASSPAEVENTQYF TGTGCCAGCTCACCCGCCGAGGTGGAGAATACGCAGTATTTT
TRBJ2-5 TRBV5-1 few TRBD1 CASSMDRAETQYF TGCGCCAGCAGCATGGACAGGGCGGAGACCCAGTACTTC
TRBJ2-7 TRBV11-2 - - CASSQDYSPEQYF TGTGCCAGCAGCCAGGACTACAGCCCCGAGCAGTACTTC
TRBJ1-2 TRBV2 few TRBD1 CASMGGPGGNYGYTF TGTGCCAGCATGGGTGGGCCAGGGGGTAACTATGGCTACACCTTC
TRBJ2-2 TRBV12-3/TRBV12-4 - - CASSLVITGELFF TGTGCCAGCAGTTTAGTTATCACCGGGGAGCTGTTTTTT
TRBJ1-1 TRBV20-1 - - CSVVHTEAFF TGCAGTGTTGTACATACTGAAGCTTTCTTT
TRBJ2-5 TRBV10-3 many - CAISDPEGSGYQETQYF TGTGCCATCAGTGACCCCGAAGGGTCGGGGTACCAAGAGACCCAGTACTTC
TRBJ2-2 TRBV5-4 - - CASSPTRPNTGELFF TGTGCCAGCAGCCCTACCCGACCGAACACCGGGGAGCTGTTTTTT
TRBJ2-1 TRBV5-1 many - CASSFVSNEQFF TGCGCCAGCAGCTTCGTTAGTAATGAGCAGTTCTTC
TRBJ2-5 TRBV7-9 - - CASSLGNPIQETQYF TGTGCCAGCAGCTTGGGTAACCCTATCCAAGAGACCCAGTACTTC
TRBJ1-2 TRBV27 - - CASSSRGFGGEINYGYTF TGTGCCAGCAGTTCCCGAGGATTTGGAGGAGAGATCAACTATGGCTACACCTTC
TRBJ2-7 TRBV15 - - CATSQEYAASSYEQYF TGTGCCACCAGCCAAGAATACGCTGCGAGCTCCTACGAGCAGTACTTC
TRBJ2-3 TRBV5-5 many TRBD2 CASSSSGTSGTDTQYF TGTGCCAGCAGCTCATCAGGGACTAGCGGAACAGATACGCAGTATTTT
TRBJ2-3 TRBV11-1 - TRBD1 CASSSARTGLGTDTQYF TGTGCCAGCAGCTCGGCTCGGACAGGGTTGGGGACAGATACGCAGTATTTT
TRBJ2-5 TRBV9 many - CASSVALKESQETQYF TGTGCCAGCAGCGTAGCTTTAAAGGAGTCCCAAGAGACCCAGTACTTC
TRBJ1-4 TRBV29-1 few - CSAIIPGRGNEKLFF TGCAGCGCCATAATACCGGGACGGGGGAACGAAAAACTGTTTTTT
TRBJ2-7 TRBV7-9 few TRBD2 CASSAATSGTYEQYF TGTGCCAGCAGCGCCGCGACTAGCGGGACCTACGAGCAGTACTTC
TRBJ2-5 TRBV5-1 few TRBD2 CASSVTSGKETQYF TGCGCCAGCAGCGTGACTAGCGGGAAAGAGACCCAGTACTTC
TRBJ2-7 TRBV10-2 - - CASTPSLDTPSSYEQYF TGCGCCAGCACTCCATCCCTGGACACACCGAGCTCCTACGAGCAGTACTTC
TRBJ2-7 TRBV4-1 many - CASSPWAGLKGEQYF TGCGCCAGCAGCCCTTGGGCCGGCCTCAAGGGCGAGCAGTACTTC
TRBJ2-5 TRBV4-1 many - CASSQGSTQETQYF TGCGCCAGCAGCCAAGGATCGACCCAAGAGACCCAGTACTTC
TRBJ2-1 TRBV2 - - CASSANEQFF TGTGCCAGCAGTGCTAATGAGCAGTTCTTC
TRBJ2-7 TRBV20-1 few TRBD1 CSAGYTGTASYEQYF TGCAGTGCTGGATATACCGGGACAGCATCCTACGAGCAGTACTTC
TRBJ2-5 TRBV5-5 few TRBD1 CASSLAPDRGRFQETQYF TGTGCCAGCAGCTTGGCACCGGACAGGGGGCGATTCCAAGAGACCCAGTACTTC
TRBJ2-1 TRBV7-8 few - CASSLPGAAASSYNEQFF TGTGCCAGCAGCCTTCCTGGGGCAGCGGCAAGCTCCTACAATGAGCAGTTCTTC
TRBJ2-1 TRBV12-5 few - CASGSAREQFF TGTGCTAGTGGTTCCGCTCGGGAGCAGTTCTTC
TRBJ2-5 TRBV5-8 few - CASSVGLGGETQYF TGTGCCAGCAGCGTGGGACTTGGCGGAGAGACCCAGTACTTC
TRBJ1-2 TRBV7-2 - - CASSSDGRNYGYTF TGTGCCAGCAGCTCGGACGGGAGAAACTATGGCTACACCTTC
TRBJ2-7 TRBV20-1 few TRBD2 CSARGRTSGDFSYEQYF TGCAGTGCTAGAGGGCGAACTAGCGGGGATTTCTCCTACGAGCAGTACTTC
TRBJ2-5 TRBV20-1 - - CSARAPFQETQYF TGCAGTGCTAGAGCCCCGTTTCAAGAGACCCAGTACTTC
TRBJ2-3 TRBV7-2 - - CASSFSGIEGGTQYF TGTGCCAGCAGCTTTTCCGGGATAGAGGGTGGTACGCAGTATTTT
TRBJ2-7 TRBV11-2 - TRBD2 CASGSGGHLYEQYF TGTGCCAGCGGGAGCGGGGGACATCTCTACGAGCAGTACTTC
TRBJ2-5 TRBV13 - - CASGGGPGETQYF TGTGCCAGCGGAGGGGGGCCAGGAGAGACCCAGTACTTC
TRBJ1-1 TRBV12-3/TRBV12-4 few - CASSFQTGHTEAFF TGTGCCAGCAGTTTCCAGACAGGTCACACTGAAGCTTTCTTT
TRBJ1-2 TRBV10-3 many TRBD1 CAISEIGTGDGYTF TGTGCCATCAGTGAGATAGGGACAGGGGACGGCTACACCTTC
TRBJ2-3 TRBV7-9 few - CASNEKDTQYF TGTGCCAGCAACGAGAAAGATACGCAGTATTTT
TRBJ2-1 TRBV15 few TRBD2 CATSDPTSGGTSEQFF TGTGCCACCAGCGACCCCACTAGCGGGGGCACGAGTGAGCAGTTCTTC